This TCR beta chain was sequenced for a study of response to subunit inactivated influenza vaccine (dated by TCRdb to between 2018 and 2020). For the study in its entirety: Deep quantitative T cell receptor repertoire profiling was used in the study to track responses to a trivalent subunit inactivated influenza vaccine.

In the case of this clonotype: It has no known antigen specificity. There are no base qualities to consult, and no much larger clone falls within one base.

The CDR3 goes from the cysteine to the phenylalanine over 12 residues. Only the CDR3 portion is preserved as DNA: 36 bases, with reading frame beginning at the first base. The germline V gene supplies CDR1 SQVTM and CDR2 ANQGSEA. The V and J ends are trimmed by 5 bases and 4 bases, leaving 11 bases between them. Overall study outcomes, separate from this receptor: The authors suggested that each seasonal influenza vaccination may recruit only a limited number of new T cells.

Library preparation was by RT-PCR. The run used an Illumina HiSeq 2500. TCRdb trimmed the raw reads at Q25, called clones with MiXCR and kept productive beta chains. Records with the same CDR3 protein are collapsed into one entry carrying the most frequent genes and DNA. The sample contains roughly 650,000 distinct CDR3 sequences, 15% to 18% of them found a single time. Jointly, the top ten make up more than 9% of the sample. The clonotype comes from a man in his fifties who received an inactivated influenza vaccine. Donor details come from another sample of the same person, matched by shared clones. The rearrangement joined TRBV29-1 to TRBJ2-5, with the D gene not confidently named. The material sequenced was PBMCs from blood, taken roughly 12 days after vaccination. The DNA sequence reads TGCAGCGTTACGTCCCGTCGAGAGACCCAGTACTTC. Translated, it reads CSVTSRRETQYF.